The present TCR beta chain was sequenced within a study of cytomegalovirus exposure and HLA in healthy donors. Study-level background: Among around 180 million T cells, an earlier analysis found roughly 100 million unique TCR beta sequences.

Trimming removed 3 bases from V and 4 bases from J; junction bases left unmatched: 13. The CDR3 length is 17 residues. The germline gives CDR1 SNHLY, CDR2 FYNNEI. Points from the study as a whole: Some V segments could not be told apart, so they were left out, TRBV6-2 and TRBV6-3 among them. A link between a missense DCLRE1C variant and TCR beta V- and J-gene trimming emerged from a later analysis. There was a cluster of highly shared sequence variants that was likely a sequencing artifact.

Worth noting for this clone: What it binds is unknown.

The PCR had 60 Vbeta and 13 Jbeta primers. Assay used: immunoSEQ multiplex PCR; TCRdb lists only in-frame clones, some missing. The sample carries under 200,000 clones, roughly 90% recorded once. The rearrangement joins TRBV2 to TRBJ2-7; TRBD2 matches at 9 bases. The TCR was taken from a woman younger than 35 in good health and CMV-seronegative. Sequencing used PBMCs. This CDR3 reads CASSDSSLAGRAYEQYF. In nucleotides, the CDR3 is TGTGCCAGCAGTGATTCCTCGCTAGCGGGACGGGCATACGAGCAGTACTTC. Full variable domain (outside the CDR3, taken from reference TRBV2 and TRBJ2-7): EPEVTQTPSHQVTQMGQEVILRCVPISNHLYFYWYRQILGQKVEFLVSFYNNEISEKSEIFDDQFSVERPDGSNFTLKIRSTKLEDSAMYFCASSDSSLAGRAYEQYFGPGTRLTVT.